The 15 T cell receptor beta chains below come from one sample, sequenced in a study of T-cell memory formation after mild COVID-19 (dated by TCRdb to the early 2020s). Library creation used 5' RACE. These reads were obtained on an Illumina NovaSeq 6000. Using fastp trimming at Q25 and MiXCR clonotype assembly, TCRdb reanalyzed the public sequencing data and kept in-frame beta chains. Merged by CDR3 protein, the rows form single entries marked with the most common genes and DNA. Counted in this sample were some 350,000 distinct CDR3 sequences; approximately 13% of them appeared once. Over 20% of the sample goes to the ten largest clones. Specimen: PBMCs or a T cell subset sorted from them (not recorded which). The receptors derive from a man between 18 and 35 years old who had mild COVID-19 (a few samples of this study predate the infection). The sample titles of this study are shuffled in the database, so cell type and time point are left out; the donor was told from shared clones.

The chain combines TRBV10-3 with TRBJ1-1; 8 bases agree with TRBD1. J was trimmed by 4 bases and V by 4 bases; bases with no gene match: 2. This CDR3 has 13 amino acids. Germline values: CDR1 ENHRY, CDR2 SYGVKD. The CDR3 DNA reads TGTGCCATCAGTGTTACAGGGGGCACTGAAGCTTTCTTT. Protein sequence: CAISVTGGTEAFF.

The chain couples TRBV4-2 to TRBJ2-1; 9 bases line up with TRBD2. CDR1 and CDR2 (germline): LGHNA, YNFKEQ. CDR3 length equals 15 residues. V dropped 0 bases and J dropped 4; count of bases not matched to a gene: 1. Here the CDR3 reads CASSQETSGYNEQFF. For the CDR3, the DNA is TGTGCCAGCAGCCAAGAGACTAGCGGATACAATGAGCAGTTCTTC.

At least ten counts were recorded for this clonotype. This chain joins TRBV7-9 and TRBJ1-2, with 10 positions matching TRBD1. Germline-derived CDR1 and CDR2 are SEHNR and FQNEAQ (reference sequence). V dropped 1 base and J dropped 7; count of bases not matched to a gene: 6. The CDR3 loop spans 15 amino acids. This CDR3 is CASSLGGTGEGGYTF. CDR3 sequence (DNA): TGTGCCAGCAGCTTAGGAGGGACAGGGGAAGGTGGCTACACCTTC.

This clonotype has more than one count but fewer than ten. V usage is TRBV27 and J usage is TRBJ2-5; D gene unclear. Trimming took 0 bases from V and 1 from J, leaving 9 bases between them. The CDR3 length is 15 residues. The germline CDR1 and CDR2 sequences are MNHEY and SMNVEV (reference sequence). CDR3 nucleotide sequence: TGTGCCAGCAGTTTATCCCCTCGTCCCCAAGAGACCCAGTACTTC. This sequence encodes CASSLSPRPQETQYF.

The V gene is TRBV7-2, the J gene TRBJ2-2, with TRBD1 matching 7 bases. The CDR3 contains 16 residues. Germline V CDR1 and CDR2: SGHTA, FQGNSA. V shed 5 bases and J 6 bases; nucleotides not matched to a gene: 12. CDR3 coding DNA: TGTGCCAGCAGCCCCGACCGAGACAGGGTATCCGGGGAGCTGTTTTTT. This translates into CASSPDRDRVSGELFF.

A few counts support this clonotype. This chain links TRBV4-2 with TRBJ1-5; no clear D gene. Trimming cost V 0 bases and J 1 base, with 7 bases left between them. CDR1 is LGHNA, CDR2 YNFKEQ, per germline. The CDR3 has 15 amino acids. CDR3 nucleotide sequence: TGTGCCAGCAGCCAAGAGCAGGAAAGCAATCAGCCCCAGCATTTT. This gives the protein CASSQEQESNQPQHF.

In its sample, this clonotype was seen a few times. The V and J genes are TRBV4-2 and TRBJ1-2; TRBD1 agrees at 10 bases. Looked up from germline, CDR1 is LGHNA and CDR2 is YNFKEQ. The V gene end was trimmed by 0 bases and the J gene end by 6 bases; junction bases not matched to a gene: 4. CDR3 size: 15 residues. In DNA form, the CDR3 reads TGTGCCAGCAGCCAAGACCGACAGGGGGCGCATGGCTACACCTTC. Amino acids: CASSQDRQGAHGYTF.

This clonotype was counted only a few times. The V gene is TRBV10-3, the J gene TRBJ2-7, with unresolved D. This CDR3 region has 12 residues. V lost 4 bases to trimming and J lost 4 bases, with 8 bases between them. Germline CDR1 and CDR2: ENHRY and SYGVKD. CDR3 residues: CAISVEGYEQYF. For the CDR3, the DNA is TGTGCCATCAGTGTGGAAGGGTACGAGCAGTACTTC.

CDR3 in DNA: TGCGGGCTAGCGGGATCCTACAATGAGCAGTTCTTC. It is translated as CGLAGSYNEQFF. J is TRBJ2-1 and V is TRBV20-1; TRBD2 matches at 9 bases. Germline lookup yields CDR1 DFQATT and CDR2 SNEGSKA (reference sequence). The CDR3 is 12 residues long.

This rearrangement joins TRBV5-5 to TRBJ2-5; maybe TRBD2 (6 bases). The germline V and J ends were trimmed by 6 bases and 2 bases, with 14 bases remaining between them. CDR3 length: 14 residues. Per germline, CDR1 SGHKS and CDR2 YYEKEE (reference sequence). The CDR3 DNA follows: TGTGCCAGCACGAACGGGGGTTGGCAAGAGACCCAGTACTTC. It codes for CASTNGGWQETQYF.

The CDR3: CASSFILGELFF. In DNA form, the CDR3 reads TGTGCCAGCAGTTTCATTTTGGGGGAGCTGTTTTTT. V usage is TRBV12-3 or TRBV12-4 and J usage is TRBJ2-2; no clear D gene. Trimming shortened V by 3 bases and J by 8 bases, and 7 bases separated the two germline ends. The CDR3 covers 12 residues.

This clonotype turned up a few times. V usage is TRBV10-3 and J usage is TRBJ2-7; possible D gene TRBD2, 5 bases. CDR1 and CDR2 (germline): ENHRY, SYGVKD. The V gene lost 8 bases and the J gene lost 0 bases, with 8 bases spanning the gap. The CDR3 contains 12 residues. CDR3 protein: CAIRGSSYEQYF. The CDR3 nucleotides read TGTGCCATCCGGGGTAGCTCCTACGAGCAGTACTTC.

This clonotype has ten or more counts. This chain joins TRBV6-6 and TRBJ1-3; D is unresolved. The CDR3 sequence is 14 residues long. From germline, CDR1 is MNHNY and CDR2 SVGAGI (reference sequence). Trimming cost V 7 bases and J 0 bases, with 10 bases left between them. CDR3: CASTYQDSGNTIYF. The CDR3 coding sequence is TGTGCCAGCACCTATCAGGACTCTGGAAACACCATATATTTT.

The rearrangement uses TRBV10-2 and TRBJ2-1; 7 positions match TRBD2. This CDR3 is 14 amino acids long. With 6 bases clipped from V and 0 bases from J, the junction kept 2 bases outside the gene matches. Per germline, CDR1 WSHSY and CDR2 SAAADI. CDR3 coding DNA: TGCGCCAGCAGACCGGGGGGCTCCTACAATGAGCAGTTCTTC. Its protein product is CASRPGGSYNEQFF.

This clonotype was detected only a few times. This chain connects TRBV6-2 or TRBV6-3 to TRBJ1-2, with D unclear. This CDR3 comprises 14 residues. CDR1 and CDR2 (germline): MNHEY, SVGEGT. V lost 2 bases and J 5 bases, leaving 12 bases between the germline ends. The CDR3 nucleotides are TGTGCCAGCAGTTACCGTCCTCGGGGATATGGCTACACCTTC. Translating it yields CASSYRPRGYGYTF.